The source of this T cell receptor (beta chain) is a study of cytomegalovirus exposure and HLA in healthy donors. Use of 60 Vbeta and 13 Jbeta primers characterized the PCR. Profiled with immunoSEQ multiplex PCR; TCRdb holds only in-frame clones, not every one. Seen here are roughly 120,000 clones, 70% to 75% observed once, and the top ten hold 4% to 5%. Findings and limits, study-wide: A few of the chains that were CMV-associated were confirmed in vitro to be specific for CMV antigens.

Turning to this clone: The target antigen is unknown.

The sequencing sample was made of PBMCs. The TCR was taken from a woman in her forties in good health and CMV-seronegative.

This CDR3 reads CATSHGGAGVNTEAFF. CDR3 nucleotides: TGTGCCACCAGCCATGGGGGGGCGGGGGTGAACACTGAAGCTTTCTTT. The chain is built from TRBV15 and TRBJ1-1, with D tentatively TRBD1 (6 bases). Germline V CDR1 and CDR2: LNHNV, YYDKDF (reference sequence). This CDR3 region has 16 residues. The V end lost 5 bases, the J end lost 0 bases, and 16 bases lay between the germline ends.